The 25 T cell receptor beta chains below were found in one sample sequenced in a study of identical twins. TCRdb reprocessed the 5' RACE reads with MiXCR, giving one entry per CDR3 protein. The table has just under 650,000 distinct CDR3 sequences, 7.1% seen once. The sample was also linked to a second study, of yellow fever vaccine responses in identical twins.

The sequenced material came from PBMCs. These receptor sequences come from a young woman in good health.

The chain is built from TRBV12-3 or TRBV12-4 and TRBJ2-2; the match to TRBD2 covers 12 bases. The CDR3 runs 19 residues. J was trimmed by 3 bases and V by 11 bases; bases with no gene match: 19. The CDR3 reads CAFSFFRRLAGVDTGELFF. The CDR3 nucleotides read TGTGCCTTCAGTTTTTTCCGAAGACTAGCGGGAGTAGACACCGGGGAGCTGTTTTTT.

This clonotype was seen more than once but under ten times. The chain employs TRBV2 and TRBJ2-7, with D perhaps being TRBD1 or TRBD2 (5 bases each). The germline gives CDR1 SNHLY, CDR2 FYNNEI. The CDR3 sequence is 13 residues long. Between the trimmed V and J ends, which lost 4 bases and 4 bases, there was a span of 11 bases. CDR3 DNA: TGTGCCAGCAGTGCCGGGGCAGCTTACGAGCAGTACGTC. Encoded protein: CASSAGAAYEQYV.

Many counts were recorded for this clonotype. The V gene is TRBV6-6, the J gene TRBJ2-1; D not certain. V was trimmed by 2 bases and J by 9 bases, leaving 5 bases between them. This CDR3 region has 11 residues. Germline V CDR1 and CDR2: MNHNY, SVGAGI (reference sequence). The CDR3 is CASSYQTEQFF. CDR3 DNA sequence: TGTGCCAGCAGTTACCAGACTGAGCAGTTCTTC.

This clonotype was picked up a small number of times. The rearrangement links TRBV12-3 or TRBV12-4 to TRBJ2-7, with D uncertain. Trimming removed 4 bases from V and 0 bases from J, with 4 bases in between. The CDR3 spans 12 residues. The CDR3 loop is CASSSFSYEQYF. The CDR3 bases are TGTGCCAGCAGTTCTTTCTCCTACGAGCAGTACTTC.

There are many counts of this clonotype. The V gene is TRBV7-9, the J gene TRBJ1-5; D remains ambiguous. Trimming pared 1 base from V and 0 bases from J, leaving 7 bases between. CDR3 size: 15 residues. Germline CDR1 is SEHNR and CDR2 is FQNEAQ (reference sequence). CDR3 in amino acids: CASSLGDASNQPQHF. The CDR3 nucleotides are TGTGCCAGCAGCTTAGGAGACGCTAGCAATCAGCCCCAGCATTTT. The variable domain in full, with the rest retrieved from reference TRBV7-9 and TRBJ1-5, is DTGVSQNPRHKITKRGQNVTFRCDPISEHNRLYWYRQTLGQGPEFLTYFQNEAQLEKSRLLSDRFSAERPKGSFSTLEIQRTEQGDSAMYLCASSLGDASNQPQHFGDGTRLSIL.

The rearrangement uses TRBV18 and TRBJ2-7; D may be TRBD1 (5 bases). The CDR3 runs 13 residues. From germline, CDR1 is KGHSH and CDR2 LQKENI. Between the trimmed V and J ends, which lost 2 bases and 6 bases, there was a span of 11 bases. CDR3 protein: CASSPYIQAEQYV. The CDR3 DNA is TGTGCCAGCTCACCATATATACAGGCCGAGCAGTACGTC.

The genes are TRBV5-1 and TRBJ2-1, with D tentatively TRBD2 (6 bases). V was clipped by 3 bases and J by 12 bases, with 25 bases between them. Germline V gives CDR1 SGHRS, CDR2 YFSETQ. The CDR3 loop spans 16 amino acids. The CDR3 sequence is CASSSDHSSDPSGQFF. The CDR3 DNA sequence: TGCGCCAGCAGCTCGGACCACTCTAGCGACCCTTCGGGGCAGTTCTTC.

At least ten counts were recorded for this clonotype. The chain links TRBV12-3 or TRBV12-4 to TRBJ2-2, with D perhaps TRBD1 (5 bases). The CDR3 has 15 amino acids. Trimming left V 3 bases short and J 4 bases short, with 12 bases between. CDR3 in DNA: TGTGCCAGCAGTTTTCTCAGGGAAACCACCGGGGAGCTGTTTTTT. Translation gives CASSFLRETTGELFF.

The sample holds a few counts of this clonotype. The V and J genes are TRBV29-1 and TRBJ1-1; D is unresolved. The germline V gene has CDR1 SQVTM and CDR2 ANQGSEA. The V end was cut by 7 bases, the J end by 0 bases, with 15 bases between. The CDR3 length is 14 residues. In nucleotides, the CDR3 is TGCAGCGCCGAGCTGTCGGGCCTGAACACTGAAGCTTTCTTT. It encodes CSAELSGLNTEAFF.

V and J are TRBV20-1 and TRBJ1-1; 9 bases line up with TRBD1. The V gene's germline CDR1 is DFQATT and CDR2 SNEGSKA (reference sequence). The CDR3 runs to 15 residues. V lost 2 bases and J lost 2; bases outside the gene matches: 6. CDR3 in amino acids: CSARPRGQGNTEAFF. DNA for the CDR3: TGCAGTGCTAGACCCCGGGGACAGGGAAACACTGAAGCTTTCTTT.

The rearrangement links TRBV10-3 to TRBJ2-1; 14 positions match TRBD2. Germline V gene lookup returns CDR1 ENHRY and CDR2 SYGVKD. V lost 2 bases to trimming and J lost 9 bases; unmatched junction nucleotides: 6. This CDR3 spans 16 amino acids. CDR3 nucleotides: TGTGCCATCAGTGAGCGAGGACTAGCGGGAGGATCTGAGCAGTTCTTC. Protein: CAISERGLAGGSEQFF.

This clonotype was counted between two and nine times. V usage is TRBV28 and J usage is TRBJ2-5, with D hard to call. CDR3 size: 14 residues. Germline CDR1 and CDR2: MDHEN and SYDVKM. Deletions cut 0 bases from V and 3 bases from J, with 8 bases between. The CDR3 sequence: CASSLWELKETQYF. The CDR3, as DNA: TGTGCCAGCAGTTTATGGGAACTCAAAGAGACCCAGTACTTC.

The chain couples TRBV7-6 to TRBJ2-1; 9 positions agree with TRBD2. Germline CDR1 is SGHVS and CDR2 is FNYEAQ. This CDR3 comprises 17 residues. V lost 3 bases, J lost 6 bases, and 12 bases stayed unmatched. The CDR3 here is CASSLDPEGSGSNEQFF. The DNA for the CDR3 is TGTGCCAGCAGCTTGGACCCTGAGGGTAGCGGGAGCAATGAGCAGTTCTTC.

The V gene is TRBV2, the J gene TRBJ2-7; 9 nucleotides align to TRBD2. J lost 0 bases, V lost 6 bases, and 3 bases had no gene match. The CDR3 has 14 residues. Germline assignment: CDR1 SNHLY and CDR2 FYNNEI. CDR3 protein: CASRQREVSYEQYF. CDR3 DNA sequence: TGTGCCAGCAGACAGCGGGAGGTCTCCTACGAGCAGTACTTC.

The chain employs TRBV7-2 and TRBJ1-6; no firm D call. The CDR3 runs to 16 residues. Trimming cost V 2 bases and J 8 bases, with 16 bases left between them. Germline CDR1 reads SGHTA; CDR2 reads FQGNSA. CDR3 sequence (DNA): TGTGCCAGCAGCTTATCAGGATCTGGGGTGGATTCACCCCTCCACTTT. This translates into CASSLSGSGVDSPLHF.

This clonotype has ten or more counts. DNA of the CDR3: TGCAGTGCAAGGACAGGACCTAATGAAAAACTGTTTTTT. Encoded protein: CSARTGPNEKLFF. This chain connects TRBV20-1 to TRBJ1-4; 7 nucleotides match TRBD1. This CDR3 spans 13 amino acids. Germline assignment: CDR1 DFQATT and CDR2 SNEGSKA (reference sequence). V shed 6 bases, J shed 3 bases, and the junction held 4 bases outside the gene matches.

The chain links TRBV5-1 to TRBJ2-3; possible D gene TRBD2, 6 bases. This CDR3 comprises 15 residues. CDR1 is SGHRS and CDR2 is YFSETQ in the germline V gene. Between the trimmed V and J ends, which lost 2 bases and 3 bases, there was a span of 13 bases. DNA for the CDR3: TGCGCCAGCAGCTTCATTAGCGGAGGAACAGATACGCAGTATTTT. As protein: CASSFISGGTDTQYF.

The chain couples TRBV9 to TRBJ1-2; D possibly corresponds to TRBD1 (5 bases). V lost 4 bases and J lost 6, with 10 bases in between. This CDR3 has 12 residues. CDR1 is SGDLS and CDR2 is YYNGEE in the germline V gene. CDR3 sequence reads: CASSSQTDGYTF. The CDR3 DNA follows: TGTGCCAGCAGCTCTCAGACAGATGGCTACACCTTC.

This clonotype appeared many times. This chain connects TRBV6-1 to TRBJ2-3, with 8 bases that match TRBD1. J was trimmed by 2 bases and V by 6 bases; bases with no gene match: 7. In germline, CDR1 is MNHNS, CDR2 SASEGT. The CDR3 consists of 15 residues. The CDR3 here is CASRGQVVHTDTQYF. CDR3 coding DNA: TGTGCCAGCAGGGGACAGGTCGTACACACAGATACGCAGTATTTT.

The chain carries TRBV12-3 or TRBV12-4 and TRBJ2-3; D might be TRBD1 or TRBD2, each matching 6 bases. The V end was cut by 5 bases, the J end by 4 bases, with 16 bases between. The CDR3 length is 15 residues. The DNA of the CDR3 is TGTGCCAGCAGTCCTTCGTGGGGGGCAGCAGATACGCAGTATTTT. Encoded protein: CASSPSWGAADTQYF.

This clonotype was counted ten times or more. As DNA, the CDR3 is TGCAGTGCTAGGCGGAGGGAAAATGAAAAACTGTTTTTT. The encoded protein is CSARRRENEKLFF. This chain links TRBV20-1 with TRBJ1-4; D gene ambiguous. The CDR3 contains 13 residues. Germline loops: CDR1 DFQATT, CDR2 SNEGSKA (reference sequence). The V end lost 3 bases, the J end lost 5 bases, and 10 bases lay between the germline ends.

This clonotype was observed many times. The V and J genes are TRBV6-1 and TRBJ2-2, with D tentatively TRBD2 (6 bases). Germline-derived CDR1 and CDR2 are MNHNS and SASEGT. Between the trimmed V and J ends, which lost 7 bases and 1 base, there was a span of 19 bases. The CDR3 covers 17 residues. The CDR3: CASKPGEAGRNTGELFF. The CDR3 DNA reads TGTGCCAGCAAGCCCGGGGAGGCAGGGCGGAACACCGGGGAGCTGTTTTTT.

J is TRBJ1-3 and V is TRBV12-3 or TRBV12-4; 9 nucleotides align to TRBD1. This CDR3 spans 15 amino acids. Germline trimming cut 5 bases from V and 2 bases from J; bases unmatched to any gene: 4. CDR3 sequence: CASSPRQGAGNTIYF. The CDR3, as DNA: TGTGCCAGCAGTCCACGACAGGGGGCTGGAAACACCATATATTTT.

This clonotype came up a few times. The chain links TRBV20-1 to TRBJ2-5; D might be TRBD2 (5 bases). Germline V gene data show CDR1 as DFQATT and CDR2 as SNEGSKA (reference sequence). Between the trimmed V and J ends, which lost 3 bases and 3 bases, there was a span of 14 bases. The CDR3 is made up of 14 amino acids. DNA of the CDR3: TGCAGTGCTAGCGTTTTGGACTCAAAAGAGACCCAGTACTTC. Amino acids: CSASVLDSKETQYF.

This clonotype occurred a few times. The V call is TRBV12-3 or TRBV12-4, the J call TRBJ2-2; 10 bases fit TRBD1. V dropped 6 bases and J dropped 9; count of bases not matched to a gene: 10. CDR3 length: 15 residues. The CDR3 DNA is TGTGCCAGCAGGCCGGGACAGGGGAAATCTCGGGAGCTGTTTTTT. This encodes CASRPGQGKSRELFF.